These 27 T cell receptor beta chains were all obtained from the same sample, sequenced in a study of T cells in Graves' hyperthyroidism and ophthalmopathy. The CDR3 regions of TCR beta were amplified from RNA transcripts. RT-PCR in the first round (using the HTBI primer set) targeted the TCR CDR3. TCRdb re-derived calls from the multiplex PCR reads in MiXCR, one entry per CDR3 protein. The sample has 250,000 to 300,000 distinct CDR3 sequences; over 15% are singletons. Sequencing was carried out using blood. All receptors come from a woman aged 55-75 years with Graves' ophthalmopathy.

The J gene is TRBJ1-4, the V gene TRBV19, with D unresolved. The CDR3 runs to 15 residues. Per germline, CDR1 LNHDA and CDR2 SQIVND (reference sequence). V was pared by 5 bases and J by 0 bases, with 10 bases between. CDR3 loop: CASSLNFATNEKLFF. The CDR3 DNA sequence: TGTGCCAGTAGTTTGAACTTTGCAACTAATGAAAAACTGTTTTTT. The variable domain in full, completed from reference TRBV19 and TRBJ1-4, reads DGGITQSPKYLFRKEGQNVTLSCEQNLNHDAMYWYRQDPGQGLRLIYYSQIVNDFQKGDIAEGYSVSREKKESFPLTVTSAQKNPTAFYLCASSLNFATNEKLFFGSGTQLSVL.

This clonotype has just one count. CDR3 DNA: TGTGCCTGGAGGGCGAACAGATTCGGGTCTGGGGCCAACGTCCTGACTTTC. Its translation is CAWRANRFGSGANVLTF. V and J are TRBV30 and TRBJ2-6; D gene uncertain. Trimming shortened V by 3 bases and J by 1 base, and 16 bases separated the two germline ends. This CDR3 comprises 17 residues. CDR1 is GTSNPN, CDR2 SVGIG, per germline (reference sequence).

In this sample, this clonotype turned up a few times. The chain recombines TRBV6-2 or TRBV6-3 with TRBJ2-3, with 9 bases identical to TRBD2. The CDR3 has 18 amino acids. Trimming removed 2 bases from V and 0 bases from J; junction bases left unmatched: 9. Germline V gene sequence: CDR1 MNHEY, CDR2 SVGEGT. The CDR3 DNA sequence: TGTGCCAGCAGTTACCCGGTCCGCGGGGGGGCCAGCACAGATACGCAGTATTTT. This sequence encodes CASSYPVRGGASTDTQYF.

This chain uses TRBV20-1 with TRBJ2-7; possibly TRBD2 for D (6 bases). In germline, CDR1 is DFQATT, CDR2 SNEGSKA (reference sequence). Between the trimmed V and J ends, which lost 1 base and 3 bases, there was a span of 16 bases. The CDR3 contains 15 residues. CDR3 DNA: TGCAGTGCTAGAGGGGGGACTTTAAGCTTCTACGAGCAGTACTTC. Encoded protein: CSARGGTLSFYEQYF.

This clonotype has a handful of counts. A read error is possible here, since a much larger clone lies one base away. The chain links TRBV5-1 to TRBJ2-2, with D unresolved. This CDR3 is 13 amino acids long. Germline V gene sequence: CDR1 SGHRS, CDR2 YFSETQ. CDR3 sequence (DNA): TGCGTCAGCAGCCAGGCGGTAACCGGGGAGCTGTTTTTT. Its protein product is CVSSQAVTGELFF.

This clonotype turned up a few times. V and J are TRBV6-5 and TRBJ2-5; D is ambiguous. The CDR3 contains 12 residues. V lost 0 bases to trimming and J lost 6 bases, with 5 bases between them. The V gene's germline CDR1 is MNHEY and CDR2 SVGAGI. The CDR3 region is CASSYSGQTQYF. The CDR3 nucleotides read TGTGCCAGCAGTTACTCCGGGCAGACCCAGTACTTC.

The sample holds a few counts of this clonotype. The genes are TRBV4-3 and TRBJ1-5; D gene ambiguous. Germline CDR1 is LGHNA and CDR2 is YSLEER. V lost 4 bases, J lost 6 bases, and 16 bases lay in between. The CDR3 loop spans 15 amino acids. The CDR3 spells CASSLEGRVGQPQHF. As DNA, the CDR3 is TGCGCCAGCAGCCTTGAGGGAAGGGTTGGTCAGCCCCAGCATTTT.

This clonotype was observed many times. This chain joins TRBV18 and TRBJ2-5, with D tentatively TRBD1 or TRBD2 (5 bases each). Trimming took 6 bases from V and 2 from J, leaving 10 bases between them. Germline V gene data show CDR1 as KGHSH and CDR2 as LQKENI. There are 13 residues in the CDR3. This chain's CDR3 is CASSQGVQETQYF. The CDR3, as DNA: TGTGCCAGCTCCCAGGGAGTGCAAGAGACCCAGTACTTC.

This clonotype has a count of ten or more. This rearrangement joins TRBV5-1 to TRBJ2-1, with 9 bases identical to TRBD2. CDR3 length: 15 amino acids. The J segment lost 8 bases and the V segment lost 6 bases, leaving 12 bases of the junction unmatched. Germline V gives CDR1 SGHRS, CDR2 YFSETQ. DNA of the CDR3: TGCGCCAGCACCCTCCTAGCGGGGACGGTAGATGAGCAGTTCTTC. Protein product: CASTLLAGTVDEQFF.

This clonotype was seen repeatedly, ten times or more. The genes are TRBV20-1 and TRBJ2-3; D gene unclear. CDR1 is DFQATT and CDR2 is SNEGSKA in the germline V gene (reference sequence). Trimming removed 1 base at V and 4 bases at J, with 6 bases between. The CDR3 is 12 residues long. The CDR3 bases are TGCAGTGCTAGAGTGGGATCAGATACGCAGTATTTT. Translated: CSARVGSDTQYF.

This clonotype was recorded many times. The chain couples TRBV11-2 to TRBJ2-7; perhaps TRBD1 as D (5 bases). Germline-derived CDR1 and CDR2 are SGHAT and FQNNGV. Trimming took 6 bases from V and 7 from J, leaving 19 bases between them. The CDR3 extends over 14 amino acids. CDR3 region: CASSLNTGPREQYF. CDR3 sequence (DNA): TGTGCCAGCAGTTTGAATACAGGTCCCAGGGAGCAGTACTTC. Based on the CDR3 plus reference TRBV11-2 and TRBJ2-7, the full variable domain is EAGVAQSPRYKIIEKRQSVAFWCNPISGHATLYWYQQILGQGPKLLIQFQNNGVVDDSQLPKDRFSAERLKGVDSTLKIQPAKLEDSAVYLCASSLNTGPREQYFGPGTRLTVT.

This clonotype was counted at least ten times. The chain employs TRBV7-9 and TRBJ2-1; D is unclear. Germline V lookup: CDR1 SEHNR, CDR2 FQNEAQ (reference sequence). CDR3 length: 16 amino acids. The V and J ends lost 1 base and 0 bases respectively, with 10 bases between them. Here the CDR3 reads CASSLVTTSSYNEQFF. CDR3 sequence (DNA): TGTGCCAGCAGCTTAGTCACTACCAGCTCCTACAATGAGCAGTTCTTC. The whole variable domain, filled in from reference TRBV7-9 and TRBJ2-1, reads DTGVSQNPRHKITKRGQNVTFRCDPISEHNRLYWYRQTLGQGPEFLTYFQNEAQLEKSRLLSDRFSAERPKGSFSTLEIQRTEQGDSAMYLCASSLVTTSSYNEQFFGPGTRLTVL.

V and J are TRBV4-2 and TRBJ1-2; D perhaps matches TRBD1 (5 bases). Germline loops: CDR1 LGHNA, CDR2 YNFKEQ. CDR3 size: 15 residues. V shed 2 bases and J shed 3 bases, with 13 bases lying between them. The CDR3 DNA is TGTGCCAGCAGCCAAACCCGCGGGGCGGACTATGGCTACACCTTC. This translates into CASSQTRGADYGYTF.

This clonotype was found many times. This chain joins TRBV7-9 and TRBJ2-5; a possible D gene is TRBD1 (7 bases). Per the germline V gene, CDR1 is SEHNR and CDR2 is FQNEAQ (reference sequence). V lost 5 bases and J lost 2, with 15 bases in between. The CDR3 runs 15 residues. The CDR3 DNA is TGTGCCAGCAGCGCGGGACAGAACCTACAAGAGACCCAGTACTTC. Protein: CASSAGQNLQETQYF.

The chain uses TRBV20-1 and TRBJ2-6, with 9 bases matching TRBD1. The CDR3 contains 19 residues. Per germline, CDR1 DFQATT and CDR2 SNEGSKA (reference sequence). After removal of 0 bases from V and 3 bases from J, the junction contained 12 bases not matched to a gene. The CDR3 nucleotides read TGCAGTGCTAGAGATTTGGAATCCGGGACAGGGTTTGGGGCCAACGTCCTGACTTTC. Translation: CSARDLESGTGFGANVLTF.

Ten or more counts support this clonotype. The rearrangement joins TRBV27 to TRBJ2-2; D gene ambiguous. Germline values: CDR1 MNHEY, CDR2 SMNVEV (reference sequence). The CDR3 spans 15 residues. The V gene lost 2 bases and the J gene lost 1 base, with 8 bases spanning the gap. The CDR3 loop reads CASSLNGLNTGELFF. CDR3 DNA: TGTGCCAGCAGTTTAAACGGTTTGAACACCGGGGAGCTGTTTTTT.

This clonotype showed up many times. This chain links TRBV18 with TRBJ1-1; 8 positions agree with TRBD1. J was trimmed by 5 bases and V by 3 bases; bases with no gene match: 2. The CDR3 has 13 amino acids. Germline CDR1 is KGHSH and CDR2 is LQKENI. The DNA for the CDR3 is TGTGCCAGCTCACCGACAGGGGAAACTGAAGCTTTCTTT. Protein sequence: CASSPTGETEAFF.

The chain carries TRBV7-2 and TRBJ2-1, with 14 bases that match TRBD2. The CDR3 length is 16 residues. J gave up 3 bases and V 5 bases, and 3 bases lay outside the gene matches. The germline V gene encodes CDR1 SGHTA and CDR2 FQGNSA. The CDR3 is CASSRTSGGHYNEQFF. DNA of the CDR3: TGTGCCAGCAGCCGGACTAGCGGGGGGCACTACAATGAGCAGTTCTTC.

This clonotype was seen more than once but under ten times. The V and J genes are TRBV28 and TRBJ1-4; D may be TRBD1 (6 bases). Trimming left V 4 bases short and J 5 bases short, with 14 bases between. CDR3 length: 15 amino acids. In germline, CDR1 is MDHEN, CDR2 SYDVKM. CDR3 coding DNA: TGTGCCAGCAGTTCCACAGGGAGGGTCAATGAAAAACTGTTTTTT. This encodes CASSSTGRVNEKLFF.

This chain uses TRBV18 with TRBJ2-5; D not resolved. Germline loops: CDR1 KGHSH, CDR2 LQKENI. The CDR3 consists of 15 residues. Trimming left V 0 bases short and J 2 bases short, with 10 bases between. This CDR3 reads CASSPPSAQQETQYF. The CDR3 nucleotides are TGTGCCAGCTCACCACCGTCGGCACAACAAGAGACCCAGTACTTC.

This clonotype was observed at least ten times. V usage is TRBV12-3 or TRBV12-4 and J usage is TRBJ1-2; D may be TRBD1 (5 bases). The CDR3 runs 17 residues. V gave up 5 bases and J gave up 4 bases, with 23 bases separating them. The CDR3 DNA is TGTGCCAGCAGTCACCACGTGGGGGTGGCACAAGCCTATGGCTACACCTTC. As protein: CASSHHVGVAQAYGYTF.

This clonotype appeared many times. The chain employs TRBV5-1 and TRBJ1-1; TRBD1 might be the D (5 bases). V dropped 0 bases and J dropped 3 bases, with 12 bases sitting between them. Germline V lookup: CDR1 SGHRS, CDR2 YFSETQ. The CDR3 runs 15 residues. The CDR3 is CASSLVSGPHTEAFF. The CDR3 bases are TGCGCCAGCAGCTTGGTTTCGGGGCCGCACACTGAAGCTTTCTTT.

The chain employs TRBV24-1 and TRBJ1-2; possibly TRBD1 for D (6 bases). The CDR3 is 14 residues long. Germline values: CDR1 KGHDR, CDR2 SFDVKD. Trimming left V 3 bases short and J 8 bases short, with 15 bases between. CDR3: CATSDEQGTGGYTF. The CDR3 bases are TGTGCCACCAGTGATGAACAGGGTACGGGCGGCTACACCTTC.

This clonotype was recorded a few times. The chain uses TRBV10-2 and TRBJ2-7; 10 bases map to TRBD2. CDR3 length: 14 residues. Germline CDR1 is WSHSY and CDR2 is SAAADI. V shed 6 bases and J 3 bases; nucleotides not matched to a gene: 5. This CDR3 is CASSRTSGFYEQYF. DNA of the CDR3: TGCGCCAGCAGCCGGACTAGCGGCTTCTACGAGCAGTACTTC.

This clonotype was found a few times. The chain is built from TRBV12-5 and TRBJ1-5; D is unresolved. The CDR3 covers 12 residues. Between the trimmed V and J ends, which lost 6 bases and 4 bases, there was a span of 7 bases. The germline V gene has CDR1 LGHNT and CDR2 FRNRAP. The CDR3 DNA sequence: TGTGCTAGTGGCCGGGATAATCAGCCCCAGCATTTT. Amino acids: CASGRDNQPQHF.

The sample holds many counts of this clonotype. This chain joins TRBV3-1 and TRBJ2-7; a possible D gene is TRBD2 (5 bases). Deletions cut 3 bases from V and 3 bases from J, with 18 bases between. Germline lookup yields CDR1 LGHDT and CDR2 YNNKEL (reference sequence). This CDR3 has 16 amino acids. Here the CDR3 reads CASSQDSGRRFYEQYF. The DNA of the CDR3 is TGTGCCAGCAGCCAGGACTCGGGCAGGCGATTCTACGAGCAGTACTTC.

This chain joins TRBV20-1 and TRBJ1-2; D not resolved. Germline loops: CDR1 DFQATT, CDR2 SNEGSKA (reference sequence). This CDR3 is built from 12 residues. V lost 5 bases and J lost 8, with 15 bases in between. The CDR3 coding sequence is TGCAGTGCTGATCCTACCCTGGGGGGCTACACCTTC. Amino acids: CSADPTLGGYTF.